This T cell receptor beta chain was recorded in a study of cytomegalovirus exposure and HLA in healthy donors. Overall study findings and caveats: Analysis performed later showed TCR beta chains linked to HLA being more clonally expanded than equally common others. A missense DCLRE1C variant was associated with V- and J-gene trimming of TCR beta chains in a later analysis, and an independent cohort replicated the association.

These donors, healthy bone marrow donors, were studied. PCR was performed using 60 Vbeta and 13 Jbeta primers. TCRdb's copy holds only in-frame clones and misses some; the assay was immunoSEQ multiplex PCR. The repertoire holds 160,000 or so clones, 70% seen once, with about 4.3% in the top ten. This clone was counted a few times. Its specificity is not known. The germline V and J ends were trimmed by 11 bases and 1 base, with 14 bases remaining between them. Germline lookup yields CDR1 ENHRY and CDR2 SYGVKD. This CDR3 comprises 13 residues. The gene calls are TRBV10-3 and TRBJ1-1; no reliable D call. The sample was PBMCs. The TCR comes from a man in his late teens or twenties in good health and CMV-seropositive. The CDR3 DNA follows: TGTGCCCACGCCCGAGAATGGAACACTGAAGCTTTCTTT. It codes for CAHAREWNTEAFF.